Described below is a single T cell receptor (beta chain) sequence and its context. This sample stems from a study of OX40 agonist ivuxolimab in advanced cancers. Profiling relied on immunoSEQ multiplex PCR, and the TCRdb table lists in-frame clones only, not all of them. The sample lists about 19,000 clones, about 89% occurring once. CDR1 WNHNN and CDR2 SYGVQD come from the germline V gene (reference sequence). Trimming at V came to 9 bases and at J to 0 bases, leaving 5 bases not matched to a gene. This CDR3 contains 15 residues. The rearrangement uses TRBV10-1 and TRBJ2-3; 11 bases align to TRBD2. This clonotype was sampled from an adult with an advanced solid tumor such as melanoma, head and neck, liver or kidney cancer. Source: CD4+ or CD8+ T cells sorted from blood, taken in a trial of the OX40 agonist ivuxolimab. CDR3 DNA sequence: TGCGCCAGACCGGGACTAGCGGCTAGCACAGATACGCAGTATTTT. Protein: CARPGLAASTDTQYF.